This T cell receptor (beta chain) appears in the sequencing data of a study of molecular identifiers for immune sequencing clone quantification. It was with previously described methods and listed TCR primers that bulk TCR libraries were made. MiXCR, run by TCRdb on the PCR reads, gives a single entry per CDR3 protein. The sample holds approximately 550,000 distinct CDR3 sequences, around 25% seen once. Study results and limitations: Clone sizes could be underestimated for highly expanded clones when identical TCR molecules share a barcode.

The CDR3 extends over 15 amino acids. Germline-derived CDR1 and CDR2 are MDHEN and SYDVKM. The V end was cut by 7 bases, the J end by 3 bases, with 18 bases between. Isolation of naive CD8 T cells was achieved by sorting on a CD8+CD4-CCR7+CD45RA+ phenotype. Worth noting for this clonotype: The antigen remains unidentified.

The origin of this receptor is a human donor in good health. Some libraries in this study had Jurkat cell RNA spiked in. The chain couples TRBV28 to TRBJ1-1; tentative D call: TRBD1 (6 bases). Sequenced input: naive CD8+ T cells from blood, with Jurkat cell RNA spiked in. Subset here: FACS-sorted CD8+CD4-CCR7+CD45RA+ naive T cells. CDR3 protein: CASIPGKGEDTEAFF. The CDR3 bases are TGTGCCAGCATCCCCGGGAAGGGGGAGGACACTGAAGCTTTCTTT.